Reported below is one TCR beta chain. Its target is unknown. One entry per CDR3 protein results from TCRdb running MiXCR on the RT-PCR reads. The repertoire consists of 4,000 to 6,000 distinct CDR3 sequences, with roughly 90% occurring once and the leading ten covering 1.5% to 2%. The record originates from a study of yellow fever vaccine responses in identical twins. The study, taken as a whole, reports: Twins reportedly had a vaccine T cell response that seemed partly convergent, partly personalized.

With 6 bases clipped from V and 0 bases from J, the junction kept 7 bases outside the gene matches. The germline V gene has CDR1 SQVTM and CDR2 ANQGSEA. The CDR3 loop spans 14 amino acids. The specimen was T cells from blood (PBMCs), unsorted or a sorted subset (not recorded which), collected before or after yellow fever vaccination (not recorded which). The TCR originated in a woman between 18 and 29 years old who received the yellow fever vaccine. The genes are TRBV29-1 and TRBJ2-7; TRBD1 matches 8 bases. This CDR3 is CSVVGTGNSYEQYF. CDR3 DNA: TGCAGCGTCGTGGGGACAGGCAACTCCTACGAGCAGTACTTC.